This entry lists 4 T cell receptor beta chains sequenced from one sample in a study of technical replicates of blood from a handful of donors. Libraries were prepared by immunoSEQ multiplex PCR; TCRdb keeps only in-frame clonotypes and omits some of them. The sample comprises over 50,000 clones, 70% to 90% of which are singletons, and approximately 4.9% rests with the top ten. The sequencing sample was made of PBMCs. The receptors stem from a human donor in good health. Some clones in this sample may be carry-over from other donors' samples.

This clone is a singleton in its sample. The V and J genes are TRBV5-1 and TRBJ1-1, with 8 nucleotides matching TRBD1. CDR3 size: 16 residues. V lost 0 bases to trimming and J lost 4 bases; unmatched junction nucleotides: 8. Per the germline V gene, CDR1 is SGHRS and CDR2 is YFSETQ. The CDR3 DNA sequence: TGCGCCAGCAGCTTGGGTCAGGGGGCGGTCGGCACTGAAGCTTTCTTT. This codes for CASSLGQGAVGTEAFF.

The V gene is TRBV6-6, the J gene TRBJ1-6, with D uncertain. The germline CDR1 and CDR2 sequences are MNHNY and SVGAGI (reference sequence). This CDR3 has 12 amino acids. CDR3 coding DNA: TGTGCAGTCCAGAACGGGAATTCACCCCTCCACTTT. The encoded protein is CAVQNGNSPLHF.

The CDR3 spells CASSQPTGVRGYTF. The CDR3 coding sequence is TGCGCCAGCAGCCAACCAACAGGGGTGAGGGGCTACACCTTC. This chain joins TRBV4-1 and TRBJ1-2; 7 nucleotides match TRBD1. J lost 8 bases, V lost 2 bases, and 8 bases had no gene match. This CDR3 is 14 amino acids long. Germline V gene lookup returns CDR1 MGHRA and CDR2 YSYEKL.

V is TRBV29-1 and J is TRBJ2-5; 7 nucleotides match TRBD2. Germline CDR1 is SQVTM and CDR2 is ANQGSEA. V trimming: 7 bases; J trimming: 4 bases; junction bases outside the gene matches: 6. The CDR3 runs to 12 residues. The CDR3 is CSGGGTPETQYF. Written as DNA, the CDR3 is TGCAGCGGGGGGGGTACCCCAGAGACCCAGTACTTC.